The subject of this entry is one TCR beta chain. CD8+ and CD4+ blood T cells underwent TCR beta sequencing. The sample belongs to a study of CD8 T cells in Susac syndrome. RNA was extracted with the RNeasy kit, and a quantity of roughly 0.45 to 1 ug was reverse transcribed using random hexamers. MiXCR, run by TCRdb on the immunoSEQ multiplex PCR reads, gives a single entry per CDR3 protein. Of some 160,000 distinct CDR3 sequences in the sample, around 92% are singletons; the top ten hold approximately 0.075%. V was clipped by 0 bases and J by 2 bases, with 10 bases between them. Per germline, CDR1 LGHNA and CDR2 YNFKEQ. This CDR3 comprises 15 residues.

Sequencing input: CD4+ T cells from PBMCs. This sequence originates from a human donor in good health. V is TRBV4-2 and J is TRBJ1-2; the D is unclear. This CDR3 reads CASSQDWRSNYGYTF. CDR3 DNA: TGTGCCAGCAGCCAAGATTGGAGGTCCAACTATGGCTACACCTTC.